These T cell receptor beta chains were read from a single sample in a study of STAT5B mutations in CD4+ large granular lymphocyte leukemia. The table came from immunoSEQ multiplex PCR; TCRdb's copy has only in-frame clones and leaves some out. The table includes more than 35,000 clones, roughly 85% detected once. Sequencing was done on a sample of CD4+ T cells from blood buffy coats. These receptors all come from a human donor in good health. The CDR3 runs from the conserved cysteine through the conserved F or W. Fields, in order: D gene, V gene, CDR3 length, CDR3 protein. The D gene is left open where the match is weak.

>-|TRBV6-1|13
CASSESGGYGYTF
>TRBD1|TRBV7-2|15
CASSSRQGGTGELFF
>-|TRBV28|17
CASSSADPGQWYYGYTF
>-|TRBV18|15
CASSPGTVNGNTIYF
>TRBD1|TRBV19|13
CAAAPGGTDTQYF
>-|TRBV5-1|14
CASSLTGGRETQYF
>-|TRBV7-9|12
CASSMDTGELFF
>-|TRBV5-1|15
CASTPRGISTGELFF
>TRBD1|TRBV6-6|13
CASSITGDRGYTF
>TRBD1|TRBV29-1|13
CSVLDRVNEKLFF
>TRBD2|TRBV9|17
CASSVGVGGPNTGELFF
>-|TRBV19|13
CASSTLQNQPQHF
>-|TRBV19|16
CASSIGEGRAGGGYTF
>-|TRBV4-3|17
CASSQSVGALANNEQFF
>-|TRBV6-5|16
CASSYNRNNPFYEQYF
>-|TRBV30|15
CAWSPYAGGRGGYTF
>TRBD1|TRBV28|16
CASSPKLQGVGREQYF
>TRBD1|TRBV23-1|17
CASQAPQCDRGDGELFF
>TRBD1|TRBV2|13
CASSRDREGGYTF
>-|TRBV27|14
CASSLLQGTDTQYF
>-|TRBV4-1|15
CASSQGTRAGQPQHF
>-|TRBV11-1|14
CASTRNSYNSPLHF
>-|TRBV18|14
CASSLSRGTQGAFF
>TRBD1|TRBV6-5|15
CASSSGTALTDTQYF
>-|TRBV11-3|15
CASSPGPSGANVLTF
>TRBD1|TRBV28|16
CASSPFDRGRINEQYF
>-|TRBV6-1|14
CATRQPGRSSEQYF
>-|TRBV6-1|15
CASSQRGQSSYEQYF
>TRBD1|TRBV27|15
CASSRSRGKNEKLFF
>-|TRBV28|15
CASSLGGSHNQPQHF
>-|TRBV19|15
CASSIGSGVTYEQYF
>TRBD2|TRBV10-3|14
CAISDGTSGETQYF
>-|TRBV21-1|12
CSYQGANYGYTF
>-|TRBV30|14
CAWSDGRVQETQYF
>TRBD1|TRBV18|15
CASSQQSRGTNVLTF
>TRBD1|TRBV5-1|15
CASSVTGTGVDEQYF
>TRBD1|TRBV27|13
CASKPGGAKEQYF
>TRBD1|TRBV4-2|12
CASSLDRDGYTF
>-|TRBV30|13
CAWRRPAINEQFF
>-|TRBV7-6|14
CASSLRTSTDTQYF
>-|TRBV4-1|16
CASSQDGGETGYEQYF
>-|TRBV5-4|15
CASSPDGSDQETQYF